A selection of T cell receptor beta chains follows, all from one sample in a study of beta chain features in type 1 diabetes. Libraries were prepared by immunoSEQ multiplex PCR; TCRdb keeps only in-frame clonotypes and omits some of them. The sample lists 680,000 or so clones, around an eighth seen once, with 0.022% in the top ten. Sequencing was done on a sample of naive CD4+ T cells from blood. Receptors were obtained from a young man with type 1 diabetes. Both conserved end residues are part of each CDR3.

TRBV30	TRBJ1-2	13	CAWSPQVNYGYTF
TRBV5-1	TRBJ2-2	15	CASSLGTGISGELFF
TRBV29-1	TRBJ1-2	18	CSVEPLAPLTGGRDGYTF
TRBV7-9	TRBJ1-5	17	CASSTSGWGLKESAQHF
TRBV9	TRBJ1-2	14	CASSVGDSNYGYTF
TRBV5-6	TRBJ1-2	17	CASSYNTGQPGPYGYTF
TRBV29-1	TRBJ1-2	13	CSVPGHSLYGYTF
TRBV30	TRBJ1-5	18	CAWSSDRGFLYSNQPQHF
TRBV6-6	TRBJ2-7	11	CASSSRYEQYF
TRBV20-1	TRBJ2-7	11	CSARLSYEQYF
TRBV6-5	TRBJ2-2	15	CASSYSMHTRGILFF
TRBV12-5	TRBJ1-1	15	CASGLGYRDRIEAFF
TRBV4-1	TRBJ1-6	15	CASRDRESYYSPLHF
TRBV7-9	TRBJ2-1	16	CASSSPAGAAYNEQFF
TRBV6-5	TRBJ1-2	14	CASSMRPPTYGYTF
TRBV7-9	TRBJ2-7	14	CASSLKGLEHEQYF
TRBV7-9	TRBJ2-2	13	CASSSRVTGELFF
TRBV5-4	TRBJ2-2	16	CASSLGPGTNTGELFF
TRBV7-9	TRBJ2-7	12	CASSVEGYEQYF
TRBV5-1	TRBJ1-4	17	CASSSTGPPATNEKLFF
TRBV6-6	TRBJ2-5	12	CASGNTLAAQYF
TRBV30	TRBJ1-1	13	CAWTPRMNTEAFF
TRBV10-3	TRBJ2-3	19	CAISFTTASGGAGTDTQYF
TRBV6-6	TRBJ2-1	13	CASSYQYRVGQFF
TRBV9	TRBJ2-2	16	CASSVKTAENTGELFF
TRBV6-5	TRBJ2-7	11	CASRRQGEQYF
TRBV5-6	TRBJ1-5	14	CASSNGQGDQPQHF
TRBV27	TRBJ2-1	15	CASSFRGTVNNEQFF
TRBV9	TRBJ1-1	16	CASSVPLQGGPPEAFF
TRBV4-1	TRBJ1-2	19	CASSQDQLRPGSTGHGYTF
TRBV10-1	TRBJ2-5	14	CASTPDGDQETQYF
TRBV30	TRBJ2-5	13	CAWRGGSPGDQYF
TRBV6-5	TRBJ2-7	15	CASSYSSGVDYEQYF
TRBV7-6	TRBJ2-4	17	CASSLESPRQGKNIQYF
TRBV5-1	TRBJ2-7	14	CASTPGQGFYEQYF
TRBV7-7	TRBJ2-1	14	CASSGPGGRDEQFF
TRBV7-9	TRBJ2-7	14	CASSLWDRDYEQYF
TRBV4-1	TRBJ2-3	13	CASSQGAKDTQYF
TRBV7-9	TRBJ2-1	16	CASSPGGARAYNEQFF
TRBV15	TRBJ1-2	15	CATSSRTGPGKGYTF
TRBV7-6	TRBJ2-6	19	CASSPYAPPQGAGANVLTF
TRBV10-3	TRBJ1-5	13	CAISDMLDQPQHF
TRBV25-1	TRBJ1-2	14	CASTGTGGIDGYTF
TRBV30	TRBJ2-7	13	CAWSVRAPGEQYF
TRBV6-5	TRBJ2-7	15	CASSRQTGLSYEQYF
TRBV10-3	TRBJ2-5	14	CAIRKGLAGETQYF
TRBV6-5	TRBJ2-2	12	CASSRDTGELFF
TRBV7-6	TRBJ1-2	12	CASSPSMGGYTF
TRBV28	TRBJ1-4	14	CASSLGALDEKLFF
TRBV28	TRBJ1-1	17	CASSLFRSGPGNTEAFF
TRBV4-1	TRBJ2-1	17	CASSQVALKNGYNEQFF
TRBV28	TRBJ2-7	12	CASWDRGSEQYF
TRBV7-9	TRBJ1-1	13	CASSLVGDTEAFF